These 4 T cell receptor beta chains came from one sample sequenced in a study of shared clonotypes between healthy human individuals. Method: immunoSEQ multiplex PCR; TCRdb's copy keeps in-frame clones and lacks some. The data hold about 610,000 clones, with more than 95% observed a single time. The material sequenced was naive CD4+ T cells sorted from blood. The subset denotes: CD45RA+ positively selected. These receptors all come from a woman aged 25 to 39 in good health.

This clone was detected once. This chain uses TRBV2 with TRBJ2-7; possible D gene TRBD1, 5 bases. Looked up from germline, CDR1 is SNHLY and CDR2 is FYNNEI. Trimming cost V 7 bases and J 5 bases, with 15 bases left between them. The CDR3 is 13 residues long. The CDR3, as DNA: TGTGCCAGCACCCCGCAGGGTATCCACGAGCAGTACTTC. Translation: CASTPQGIHEQYF.

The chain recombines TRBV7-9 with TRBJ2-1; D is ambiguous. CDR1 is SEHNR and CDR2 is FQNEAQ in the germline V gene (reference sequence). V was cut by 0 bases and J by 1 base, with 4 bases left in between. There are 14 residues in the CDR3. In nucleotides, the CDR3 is TGTGCCAGCAGCTTAGCGGGTTCCTACAATGAGCAGTTCTTC. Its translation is CASSLAGSYNEQFF.

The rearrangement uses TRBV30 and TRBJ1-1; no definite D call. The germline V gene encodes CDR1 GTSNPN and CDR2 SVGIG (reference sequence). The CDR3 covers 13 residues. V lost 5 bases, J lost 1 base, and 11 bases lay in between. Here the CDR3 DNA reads TGTGCCTGGGGACGGTGGGGGAACACTGAAGCTTTCTTT. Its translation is CAWGRWGNTEAFF.

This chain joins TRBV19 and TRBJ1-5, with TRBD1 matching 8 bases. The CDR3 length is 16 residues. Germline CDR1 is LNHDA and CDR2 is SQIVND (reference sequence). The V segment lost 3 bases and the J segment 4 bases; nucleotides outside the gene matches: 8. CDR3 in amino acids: CASSMSPTGENQPQHF. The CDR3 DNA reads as TGTGCCAGTAGTATGTCCCCGACAGGGGAGAATCAGCCCCAGCATTTT. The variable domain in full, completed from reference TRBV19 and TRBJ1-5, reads DGGITQSPKYLFRKEGQNVTLSCEQNLNHDAMYWYRQDPGQGLRLIYYSQIVNDFQKGDIAEGYSVSREKKESFPLTVTSAQKNPTAFYLCASSMSPTGENQPQHFGDGTRLSIL.